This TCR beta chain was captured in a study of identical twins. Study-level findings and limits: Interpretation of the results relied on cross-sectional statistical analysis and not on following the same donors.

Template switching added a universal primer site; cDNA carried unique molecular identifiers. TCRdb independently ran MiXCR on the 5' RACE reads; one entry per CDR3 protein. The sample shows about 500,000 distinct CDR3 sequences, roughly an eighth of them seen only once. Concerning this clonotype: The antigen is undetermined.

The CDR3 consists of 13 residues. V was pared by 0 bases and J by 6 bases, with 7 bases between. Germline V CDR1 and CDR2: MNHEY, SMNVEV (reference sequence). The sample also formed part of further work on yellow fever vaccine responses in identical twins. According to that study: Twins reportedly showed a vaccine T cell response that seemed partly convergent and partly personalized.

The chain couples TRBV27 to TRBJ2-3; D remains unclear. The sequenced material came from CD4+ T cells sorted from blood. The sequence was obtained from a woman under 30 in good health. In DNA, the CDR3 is TGTGCCAGCAGTTTATCCGTAGGGGATACGCAGTATTTT. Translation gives CASSLSVGDTQYF.